The entry below describes one TCR beta chain. The data are from a study of T cell changes during pregnancy in multiple sclerosis. The repertoire was sequenced with immunoSEQ multiplex PCR; TCRdb's copy has only in-frame clones and lacks some. The data hold approximately 60,000 clones, with around 93% observed a single time. Between the trimmed V and J ends, which lost 3 bases and 4 bases, there was a span of 16 bases. The CDR3 runs 17 residues. CDR1 and CDR2 (germline): LNHDA, SQIVND (reference sequence). The sequences come from peripheral blood, collected in the first trimester of pregnancy. The chain carries TRBV19 and TRBJ2-6; the D is unclear. The clonotype originates from a female donor with multiple sclerosis, enrolled in a pregnancy study. The CDR3 region is CASSIPSAGSGANVLTF. The CDR3 DNA reads as TGTGCCAGTAGTATCCCCTCCGCCGGTTCCGGGGCCAACGTCCTGACTTTC.